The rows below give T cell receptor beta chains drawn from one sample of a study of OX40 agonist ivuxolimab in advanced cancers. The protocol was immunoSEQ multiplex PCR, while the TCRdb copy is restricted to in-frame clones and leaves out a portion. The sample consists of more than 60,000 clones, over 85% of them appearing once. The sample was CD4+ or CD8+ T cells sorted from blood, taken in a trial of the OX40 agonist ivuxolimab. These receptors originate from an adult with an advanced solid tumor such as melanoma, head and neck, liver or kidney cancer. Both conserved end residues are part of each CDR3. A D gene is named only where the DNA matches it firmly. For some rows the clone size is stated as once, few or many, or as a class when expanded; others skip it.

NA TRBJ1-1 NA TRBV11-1 CASSTWGGKSTEAFF TGTGCCAGCAGCACCTGGGGGGGAAAGAGCACTGAAGCTTTCTTT
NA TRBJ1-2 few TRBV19 CASSNRDYGYTF TGTGCCAGTAGTAACAGAGACTATGGCTACACCTTC
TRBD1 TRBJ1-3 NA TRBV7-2 CASSRQGGFSGNTIYF TGTGCCAGCAGTAGACAGGGGGGTTTCTCTGGAAACACCATATATTTT
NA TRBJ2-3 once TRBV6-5 CASSYSGRVGTDTQYF TGTGCCAGCAGTTACTCGGGCAGGGTTGGCACAGATACGCAGTATTTT
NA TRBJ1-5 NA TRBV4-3 CASSQEILYSNQPQHF TGCGCCAGCAGCCAAGAGATCTTGTATAGCAATCAGCCCCAGCATTTT
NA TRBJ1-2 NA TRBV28 CASSRLYYGYTF TGTGCCAGCAGCCGACTGTACTATGGCTACACCTTC
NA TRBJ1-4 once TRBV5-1 CASRPTVKGSTNEKLFF TGCGCCAGCAGACCGACAGTGAAGGGATCAACTAATGAAAAACTGTTTTTT
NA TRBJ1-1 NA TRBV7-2 CASSLTGNTEAFF TGTGCCAGCAGCTTAACGGGCAACACTGAAGCTTTCTTT
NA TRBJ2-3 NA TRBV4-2 CASSQDGYNIARTDTQYF TGTGCCAGCAGCCAAGATGGCTACAATATAGCACGCACAGATACGCAGTATTTT
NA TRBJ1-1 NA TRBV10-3 CAIRGTATEAFF TGTGCCATCAGGGGGACGGCAACTGAAGCTTTCTTT
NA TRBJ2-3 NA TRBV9 CASSVDERITDTQYF TGTGCCAGCAGCGTAGATGAGCGGATCACAGATACGCAGTATTTT
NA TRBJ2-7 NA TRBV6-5 CASSYYSGLAYEQYF TGTGCCAGCAGTTACTATTCGGGACTGGCTTACGAGCAGTACTTC
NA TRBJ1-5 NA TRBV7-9 CASSTDTQPQHF TGTGCCAGCAGCACAGACACCCAGCCCCAGCATTTT
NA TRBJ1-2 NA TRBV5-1 CASSLGGPSNYGYTF TGCGCCAGCAGCTTGGGAGGGCCTTCTAACTATGGCTACACCTTC
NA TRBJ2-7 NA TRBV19 CASSDTGSYEQYF TGTGCCAGTAGCGATACAGGCAGCTACGAGCAGTACTTC
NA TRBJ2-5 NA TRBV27 CASSLAGPQETQYF TGTGCCAGCAGTTTAGCGGGACCACAAGAGACCCAGTACTTC
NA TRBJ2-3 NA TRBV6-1 CASSEGNRWADTQYF TGTGCCAGCAGTGAAGGGAATAGGTGGGCAGATACGCAGTATTTT
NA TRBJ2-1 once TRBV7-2 CASSLAGGPYNEQFF TGTGCCAGCAGCTTAGCCGGAGGGCCCTACAATGAGCAGTTCTTC
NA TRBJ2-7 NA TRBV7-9 CASSLGSGSDYEQYF TGTGCCAGCAGCTTAGGCAGCGGGTCCGATTACGAGCAGTACTTC
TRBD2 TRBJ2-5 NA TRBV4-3 CASSQDYGLAGVETQYF TGCGCCAGCAGCCAAGATTACGGACTAGCGGGAGTGGAGACCCAGTACTTC
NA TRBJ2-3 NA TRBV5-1 CASSVDSTDTQYF TGCGCCAGCAGCGTTGACAGCACAGATACGCAGTATTTT
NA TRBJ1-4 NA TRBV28 CASRRDPNEKLFF TGTGCCAGCCGTCGGGACCCGAATGAAAAACTGTTTTTT
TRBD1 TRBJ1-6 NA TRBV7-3 CASSVGQGFYSPLHF TGTGCCAGCAGCGTGGGACAGGGCTTCTATTCACCCCTCCACTTT
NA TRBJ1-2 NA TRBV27 CASSPGGGPNYGYTF TGTGCCAGCAGTCCTGGTGGGGGACCTAACTATGGCTACACCTTC
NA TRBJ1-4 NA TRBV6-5 CASSAPGRGEKLFF TGTGCCAGCTCCGCCCCAGGGAGGGGTGAAAAACTGTTTTTT
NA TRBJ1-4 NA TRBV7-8 CASSLGRSTANEKLFF TGTGCCAGCAGCTTAGGACGGAGCACTGCTAATGAAAAACTGTTTTTT
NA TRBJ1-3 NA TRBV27 CASSLSMGNTIYF TGTGCCAGCAGTTTATCGATGGGAAACACCATATATTTT
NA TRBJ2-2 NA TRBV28 CASSTLAPKNTGELFF TGTGCCAGCAGTACCCTAGCGCCCAAGAACACCGGGGAGCTGTTTTTT
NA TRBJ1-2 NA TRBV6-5 CASSLSGGIDYGYTF TGTGCCAGCAGTCTTTCGGGAGGGATAGACTATGGCTACACCTTC
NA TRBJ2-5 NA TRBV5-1 CASSLEGAETQYF TGCGCCAGCAGCTTGGAAGGAGCAGAGACCCAGTACTTC
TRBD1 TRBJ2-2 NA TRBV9 CASSAQGTGVTGELFF TGTGCCAGCAGCGCACAGGGGACAGGGGTCACCGGGGAGCTGTTTTTT
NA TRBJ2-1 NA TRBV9 CASSATLGAYNEQFF TGTGCCAGCAGCGCAACCCTAGGAGCCTACAATGAGCAGTTCTTC
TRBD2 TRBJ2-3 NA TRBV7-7 CASSPFGLAGGTDTQYF TGTGCCAGCAGCCCTTTCGGGCTAGCGGGGGGCACAGATACGCAGTATTTT
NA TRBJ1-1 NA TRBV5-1 CASSFGRDAEAFF TGCGCCAGCAGCTTCGGCAGGGACGCTGAAGCTTTCTTT
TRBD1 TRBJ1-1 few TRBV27 CASTPRDRGNTEAFF TGTGCCAGCACCCCTCGGGACAGGGGGAACACTGAAGCTTTCTTT
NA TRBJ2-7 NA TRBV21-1 CASSKYRARGQGEQYF TGTGCCAGCAGCAAATACCGGGCCAGGGGTCAAGGGGAGCAGTACTTC
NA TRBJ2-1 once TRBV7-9 CASSLAGSYNEQFF TGTGCCAGCAGCTTAGCCGGCTCGTACAATGAGCAGTTCTTC
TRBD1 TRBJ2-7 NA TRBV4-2 CASSDRDSYAYEQYF TGTGCCAGCAGCGACCGGGACAGTTACGCCTACGAGCAGTACTTC
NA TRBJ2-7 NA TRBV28 CASRKAGGNEQYF TGTGCCAGCAGGAAAGCAGGGGGGAACGAGCAGTACTTC
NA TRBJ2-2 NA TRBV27 CASSFNTGELFF TGTGCCAGCAGTTTTAACACCGGGGAGCTGTTTTTT
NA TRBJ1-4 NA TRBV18 CASSPSAGGRTNEKLFF TGTGCCAGCTCGCCTTCCGCTGGGGGCCGAACTAATGAAAAACTGTTTTTT
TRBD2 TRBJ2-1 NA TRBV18 CASSPGTSGNEQFF TGTGCCAGCTCACCCGGGACTAGCGGCAATGAGCAGTTCTTC
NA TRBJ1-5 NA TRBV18 CASSPNIDQPQHF TGTGCCAGCTCACCGAATATTGATCAGCCCCAGCATTTT
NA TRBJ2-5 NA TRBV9 CASSVLGTLGETQYF TGTGCCAGCAGCGTCCTAGGGACCCTCGGAGAGACCCAGTACTTC
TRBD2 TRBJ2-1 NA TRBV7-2 CASSSPSGGLHNEQFF TGTGCCAGCAGCTCCCCCAGCGGGGGACTACACAATGAGCAGTTCTTC
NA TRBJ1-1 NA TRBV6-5 CASSIGRNTEAFF TGTGCCAGCAGTATAGGCCGGAACACTGAAGCTTTCTTT
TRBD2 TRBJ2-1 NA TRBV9 CASSVTLAETYNEQFF TGTGCCAGCAGCGTAACCCTAGCGGAAACTTACAATGAGCAGTTCTTC
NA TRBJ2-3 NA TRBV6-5 CASSYDTGRTDTQYF TGTGCCAGCAGTTACGATACGGGACGCACAGATACGCAGTATTTT
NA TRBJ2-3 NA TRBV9 CASSVGGPSWDTQYF TGTGCCAGCAGTGTAGGGGGTCCTTCATGGGATACGCAGTATTTT
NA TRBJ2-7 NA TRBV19 CASSLSSTTPYEQYF TGTGCCAGTAGCCTCTCGAGTACTACACCCTACGAGCAGTACTTC
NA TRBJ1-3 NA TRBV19 CASSMQEVAGNTIYF TGTGCCAGTAGTATGCAGGAGGTCGCTGGAAACACCATATATTTT
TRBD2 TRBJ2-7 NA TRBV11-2 CASSLAGGLGYEQYF TGTGCCAGCAGCTTAGCCGGGGGGTTGGGGTACGAGCAGTACTTC
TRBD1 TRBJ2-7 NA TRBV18 CASSPGTGGTYEQYF TGTGCCAGCTCACCAGGGACAGGGGGCACCTACGAGCAGTACTTC
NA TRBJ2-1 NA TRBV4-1 CASHNPGQDYNEQFF TGCGCCAGCCATAACCCAGGTCAGGATTACAATGAGCAGTTCTTC
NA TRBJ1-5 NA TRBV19 CASSTVGGGNQPQHF TGTGCCAGTAGTACCGTCGGGGGCGGTAATCAGCCCCAGCATTTT
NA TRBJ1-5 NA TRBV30 CAWSVSPGPGAQHF TGTGCCTGGAGTGTATCTCCCGGACCCGGGGCCCAGCATTTT
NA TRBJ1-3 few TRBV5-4 CAGGAASGNTIYF TGTGCCGGTGGGGCTGCCTCTGGAAACACCATATATTTT
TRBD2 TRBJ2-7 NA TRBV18 CASSPDNPSGLGKVQYF TGTGCCAGCTCACCCGACAACCCTAGCGGGCTAGGGAAGGTGCAGTACTTC
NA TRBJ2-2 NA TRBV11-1 CASSRRGHAGELFF TGTGCCAGCAGCCGGCGGGGGCATGCCGGGGAGCTGTTTTTT